This entry lists 9 T cell receptor beta chains sequenced from one sample in a study of T cell responses to AZD1222 COVID-19 vaccine. Assay: immunoSEQ multiplex PCR; the TCRdb copy retains only in-frame clones and omits some. Of more than 20,000 clones detected, roughly 87% appear once; the ten largest clones hold more than 30%. This specimen consisted of peripheral blood, obtained 28 days after the second AZD1222 dose. Receptors originate from an adult who received the AZD1222 COVID-19 vaccine.

The J gene is TRBJ1-4, the V gene TRBV6-1; D gene uncertain. This CDR3 region has 14 residues. The ends were cut back, 2 bases at V and 8 bases at J, with 12 bases in the middle. In germline, CDR1 is MNHNS, CDR2 SASEGT. CDR3 amino acids: CASSELPGEEKLFF. The CDR3, as DNA: TGTGCCAGCAGTGAACTTCCCGGGGAAGAAAAACTGTTTTTT.

Written as DNA, the CDR3 is TGCGCCAGCAGCTTACAGGGGGGAAGGAATCAGCCCCAGCATTTT. Amino acid sequence: CASSLQGGRNQPQHF. This chain uses TRBV5-1 with TRBJ1-5; 8 positions match TRBD1. J gave up 4 bases and V 2 bases, and 5 bases lay outside the gene matches. Germline V gene data show CDR1 as SGHRS and CDR2 as YFSETQ. CDR3 size: 15 residues.

This rearrangement joins TRBV6-4 to TRBJ2-1, with 11 positions matching TRBD1. V dropped 4 bases and J dropped 8; count of bases not matched to a gene: 4. The germline gives CDR1 MRHNA, CDR2 SNTAGT. The CDR3 spans 14 residues. The CDR3 bases are TGTGCCAGCAGTGGAGGACAGGGGGCTGATGAGCAGTTCTTC. Protein sequence: CASSGGQGADEQFF.

The chain recombines TRBV4-2 with TRBJ2-1; 7 bases are shared with TRBD2. Unmatched junction bases numbered 10, after V lost 8 bases and J lost 9 bases. The germline CDR1 and CDR2 sequences are LGHNA and YNFKEQ. The CDR3 covers 13 residues. The CDR3 coding sequence is TGTGCCAGCCGCGGACCGGGGGGTACTGAGCAGTTCTTC. As protein: CASRGPGGTEQFF.

V and J are TRBV5-6 and TRBJ2-5, with D unclear. Germline V gene data show CDR1 as SGHDT and CDR2 as YYEEEE. Deletions cut 2 bases from V and 1 base from J, with 3 bases between. There are 12 residues in the CDR3. CDR3 in amino acids: CASSLSQETQYF. CDR3 bases: TGTGCCAGCAGCTTAAGCCAAGAGACCCAGTACTTC.

V is TRBV6-5 and J is TRBJ1-1; the D gene is possibly TRBD1 (6 bases). This CDR3 is 14 amino acids long. Looked up from germline, CDR1 is MNHEY and CDR2 is SVGAGI. With 7 bases removed from V and 5 bases from J, the gap between germline ends came to 17 bases. The CDR3 sequence: CASNPDSGCTEAFF. The CDR3 DNA follows: TGTGCCAGCAATCCGGACAGCGGTTGTACTGAAGCTTTCTTT.

This sequence joins TRBV6-5 and TRBJ2-7; TRBD1 aligns across 9 bases. Germline trimming cut 7 bases from V and 0 bases from J; bases unmatched to any gene: 7. Germline V gene lookup returns CDR1 MNHEY and CDR2 SVGAGI. The CDR3 has 15 residues. This chain's CDR3 is CASIADRGYSYEQYF. Here the CDR3 DNA reads TGTGCCAGCATTGCGGACAGGGGCTACTCCTACGAGCAGTACTTC.

This clone occurred a few times. This chain links TRBV2 with TRBJ2-5, with a weak D call TRBD2 (7 bases). The CDR3 has 15 residues. V was pared by 3 bases and J by 5 bases, with 16 bases between. Germline CDR1 SNHLY, CDR2 FYNNEI. CDR3 region: CASSDHRGAGETQYF. In nucleotides, the CDR3 is TGTGCCAGCAGTGATCATCGGGGGGCCGGGGAGACCCAGTACTTC.

The chain carries TRBV28 and TRBJ1-5; no reliable D call. The CDR3 loop spans 12 amino acids. V gave up 2 bases and J gave up 5 bases, with 4 bases separating them. Germline lookup yields CDR1 MDHEN and CDR2 SYDVKM. This chain's CDR3 is CASSLKDQPQHF. The CDR3 DNA sequence: TGTGCCAGCAGTTTAAAGGATCAGCCCCAGCATTTT.